This is a list of T cell receptor beta chains from one sample in a study of cytomegalovirus exposure and HLA in healthy donors. TCRdb's table, derived via immunoSEQ multiplex PCR, lists solely in-frame clones and lacks some. The sample lists around 95,000 clones, under 85% seen once, with roughly 3.8% in the top ten. The sequenced sample consisted of PBMCs. The receptors shown here come from a female donor in good health and CMV-seropositive. Each CDR3 is given with its conserved first and last residue. The order of the fields is J gene, D gene, CDR3 length, V gene, clone size, CDR3 DNA, CDR3 protein. D genes are given only for firm matches. Part of the rows lack a size; the others show once, few, many or a class for expanded clones.

>TRBJ1-1|.|15|TRBV25-1|.
TGTGCCAGCAGCCTACAAGGGGACTCGAACACTGAAGCTTTCTTT
CASSLQGDSNTEAFF
>TRBJ2-7|.|16|TRBV7-6|.
TGTGCCAGCAGCTATCTGAGGGGGACCAGCTCCTACGAGCAGTACTTC
CASSYLRGTSSYEQYF
>TRBJ1-2|TRBD1|13|TRBV6-5|.
TGTGCCAGCAGCCTCACAGGGGGTGGGGGCTACACCTTC
CASSLTGGGGYTF
>TRBJ2-7|TRBD1|12|TRBV7-6|.
TGTGCCAGCAGCGCGACAGGGAACGAGCAGTACTTC
CASSATGNEQYF
>TRBJ1-1|.|12|TRBV7-9|.
TGTTCCAGCAGCTTAGGGCAGAACGAAGCTTTCTTT
CSSSLGQNEAFF
>TRBJ1-1|.|13|TRBV6-1|.
TGTGCCAGCTTACACAGGAGGAACACTGAAGCTTTCTTT
CASLHRRNTEAFF
>TRBJ2-1|TRBD2|15|TRBV14|.
TGTGCCAGCAGCCGGACTAGCGGGATGTACAATGAGCAGTTCTTC
CASSRTSGMYNEQFF
>TRBJ2-3|TRBD2|15|TRBV10-3|.
TGTGCCATCACATCCAGCGGGGGTTTCACAGATACGCAGTATTTT
CAITSSGGFTDTQYF
>TRBJ2-7|.|12|TRBV5-6|.
TGTGCCAGCAACTATATAGAGGACGAGCAGTACTTC
CASNYIEDEQYF
>TRBJ1-1|.|15|TRBV7-5|.
TGTGTCAGAAGTCATATAGAGGCAAAGAACACTGAAGCTTTCTTT
CVRSHIEAKNTEAFF
>TRBJ1-1|TRBD1|17|TRBV19|.
TGTGCCAGTATCCGCCGGGACAGGGGCGACTTTAGCACTGAAGCTTTCTTT
CASIRRDRGDFSTEAFF
>TRBJ2-1|TRBD2|16|TRBV7-9|.
TGTGCCAGCAGCTTGGGAACTAGCGGGGTGTACAATGAGCAGTTCTTC
CASSLGTSGVYNEQFF
>TRBJ1-1|.|13|TRBV10-3|.
TGTGCCATCAGTCCGGGACAGAACACTGAAGCTTTCTTT
CAISPGQNTEAFF
>TRBJ2-7|TRBD2|14|TRBV7-2|.
TGTGCCAGCAAAGATGGGGGAGGGCGGTACGAGCAGTACTTC
CASKDGGGRYEQYF
>TRBJ1-2|.|12|TRBV30|.
TGTGCCTGGAGTGTAGGGGCAAATGGCTACACCTTC
CAWSVGANGYTF
>TRBJ1-2|.|13|TRBV6-6|few
TGTGCCAGCATCTCGGCGGGGAACTATGGCTACACCTTC
CASISAGNYGYTF
>TRBJ1-4|.|18|TRBV18|.
TGTGCCAGCTCACCCCGACGGGGGGCGAGGATTTTGGATGAAAAACTGTTTTTT
CASSPRRGARILDEKLFF
>TRBJ2-7|.|13|TRBV10-3|.
TGTGCCATCAGTGGTAGTCCTCCCTACGAGCAGTACTTC
CAISGSPPYEQYF
>TRBJ2-3|.|14|TRBV6-5|.
TGTGCCAGCAGCCGGACTACAAGCACAGATACGCAGTATTTT
CASSRTTSTDTQYF
>TRBJ1-2|.|15|TRBV27|.
TGTGCCAGCAGTCCCGACCCAGGAGGGGCCTATGGCTACACCTTC
CASSPDPGGAYGYTF
>TRBJ2-3|TRBD2|16|TRBV5-1|.
TGCGCCAGCAGCTTGGAAGGGACTAGCGGGGTGGGTACGCAGTATTTT
CASSLEGTSGVGTQYF